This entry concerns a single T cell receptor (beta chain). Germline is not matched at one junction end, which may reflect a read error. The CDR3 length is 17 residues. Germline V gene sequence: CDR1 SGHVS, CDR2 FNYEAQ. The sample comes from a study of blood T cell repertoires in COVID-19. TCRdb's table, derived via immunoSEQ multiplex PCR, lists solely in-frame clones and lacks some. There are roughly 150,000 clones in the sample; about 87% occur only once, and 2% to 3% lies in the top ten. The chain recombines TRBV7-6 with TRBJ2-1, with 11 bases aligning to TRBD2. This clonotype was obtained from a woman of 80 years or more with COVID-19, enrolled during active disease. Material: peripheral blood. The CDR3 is CTSSVYPQGTSGSEQFF. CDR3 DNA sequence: TGTACCAGCAGCGTATACCCCCAAGGGACTAGCGGTTCTGAGCAGTTCTTC.